The rows below give T cell receptor beta chains drawn from one sample of a study of shared clonotypes between healthy human individuals. The data were produced by immunoSEQ multiplex PCR, yet TCRdb's version contains in-frame clones alone and is incomplete. The table records about 2,500,000 clones, roughly 92% of them present only once. Sequenced sample: naive CD4+ T cells sorted from blood. The receptors originated from a man younger than 30 in good health. The CDR3 runs from the conserved cysteine through the conserved F or W. The D gene is left open where the match is weak. Size is omitted from some rows. Given values are once, few, many or a class for expanded clones.

clone_size	v_call	d_call	j_call	cdr3_nt	cdr3_aa
NA	TRBV5-6	TRBD1	TRBJ2-7	TGTGCCAGCAGCTTTCCGACAGGGAAGGCCTTCGAGCAGTACTTC	CASSFPTGKAFEQYF
once	TRBV18	NA	TRBJ2-5	TGTGCCAGCTCACCCCTAGCCGGGGAGACCCAGTACTTC	CASSPLAGETQYF
NA	TRBV10-2	NA	TRBJ2-3	TGCGCCAGCAGTGAGTTGTCTTTATACCCAGATACGCAGTATTTT	CASSELSLYPDTQYF
NA	TRBV19	TRBD1	TRBJ1-1	TGTGCCAGTAGAAATAGACAGGGGTTGGACACTGAAGCTTTCTTT	CASRNRQGLDTEAFF
NA	TRBV5-5	TRBD1	TRBJ2-1	TGTGCCAGCAGTACGACAGGGCTATACAATGAGCAGTTCTTC	CASSTTGLYNEQFF
NA	TRBV18	TRBD1	TRBJ2-1	TGTGCCAGCTCACCACGACAGGGAAACAATGAGCAGTTCTTC	CASSPRQGNNEQFF
NA	TRBV11-2	NA	TRBJ1-3	TGTGCCAGCAGCTTACCAGGTGGAAACACCATATATTTT	CASSLPGGNTIYF
NA	TRBV19	NA	TRBJ2-1	TGTGCCAGTAGTTTCAGGGGGGCTTATGAGCAGTTCTTC	CASSFRGAYEQFF
NA	TRBV10-3	NA	TRBJ2-5	TGTGCCATCAGTGGAGGCAGGGAAGAGACCCAGTACTTC	CAISGGREETQYF
NA	TRBV7-2	NA	TRBJ2-3	TGTGCCAGCAGCCTAGTAGCGTCCCAAGTGGGGATTAGCACAGATACGCAGTATTTT	CASSLVASQVGISTDTQYF